The 13 T cell receptor beta chains in this list originate from one sample, sequenced in a study of blood T cell repertoires in COVID-19. TCRdb keeps only in-frame clones here, not all; method: immunoSEQ multiplex PCR. The data contain 140,000 to 150,000 clones, 84% of them seen just once; the ten biggest clones take up less than 9%. What was sequenced was peripheral blood. The receptors were sampled from a young man with COVID-19, enrolled during active disease.

This clone is medium-sized (0.01 to 0.1%) by share. J is TRBJ2-1 and V is TRBV6-4; 13 nucleotides agree with TRBD2. The trim removed 3 bases at V and 8 bases at J, leaving 4 bases unmatched. This CDR3 is 15 amino acids long. Germline loops: CDR1 MRHNA, CDR2 SNTAGT. The CDR3 region is CASSETSGRADEQFF. The CDR3 DNA sequence: TGTGCCAGCAGTGAAACTAGCGGGAGGGCAGATGAGCAGTTCTTC.

The chain employs TRBV11-2 and TRBJ2-7; D is unclear. The CDR3 is made up of 15 amino acids. Germline CDR1 SGHAT, CDR2 FQNNGV. V lost 0 bases and J lost 2, with 11 bases in between. The CDR3 region has the DNA TGTGCCAGCAGCTTAGATAATACAATTGCCTACGAGCAGTACTTC. This translates into CASSLDNTIAYEQYF. Filled out from reference TRBV11-2 and TRBJ2-7, the complete variable domain reads EAGVAQSPRYKIIEKRQSVAFWCNPISGHATLYWYQQILGQGPKLLIQFQNNGVVDDSQLPKDRFSAERLKGVDSTLKIQPAKLEDSAVYLCASSLDNTIAYEQYFGPGTRLTVT.

This chain joins TRBV7-2 and TRBJ2-4; 10 nucleotides line up with TRBD2. The CDR3 sequence is 17 residues long. Looked up from germline, CDR1 is SGHTA and CDR2 is FQGNSA. The V gene end was trimmed by 5 bases and the J gene end by 5 bases; junction bases not matched to a gene: 12. CDR3 nucleotides: TGTGCCAGCAGCAGAGAGGCTAGCGGGAGACCCCAAAACATTCAGTACTTC. Amino acid sequence: CASSREASGRPQNIQYF.

The CDR3 reads CASSPSQGADYGYTF. In DNA form, the CDR3 reads TGTGCCAGCTCACCAAGCCAGGGGGCCGACTATGGCTACACCTTC. The chain links TRBV18 to TRBJ1-2, with TRBD1 matching over 8 bases. Per germline, CDR1 KGHSH and CDR2 LQKENI. V lost 2 bases, J lost 3 bases, and 5 bases stayed unmatched. The CDR3 has 15 residues. Variable domain in full (rest from reference TRBV18 and TRBJ1-2): NAGVMQNPRHLVRRRGQEARLRCSPMKGHSHVYWYRQLPEEGLKFMVYLQKENIIDESGMPKERFSAEFPKEGPSILRIQQVVRGDSAAYFCASSPSQGADYGYTFGSGTRLTVV.

V and J are TRBV18 and TRBJ1-2, with 10 bases fitting TRBD1. Trimming cost V 6 bases and J 7 bases; bases outside gene matches: 14. Germline V gene data show CDR1 as KGHSH and CDR2 as LQKENI. This CDR3 comprises 16 residues. CDR3 nucleotides: TGTGCCAGCTCTCCCGCCTCCCGACAGGGGGCGAGTGGCTACACCTTC. Translating gives CASSPASRQGASGYTF.

CDR3 DNA: TGTGCCAGCAGCGAGACAGACAATTCACCCCTCCACTTT. It codes for CASSETDNSPLHF. This chain joins TRBV9 and TRBJ1-6, with a weak D call TRBD1 (5 bases). The CDR3 totals 13 residues. The germline CDR1 and CDR2 sequences are SGDLS and YYNGEE. V was pared by 3 bases and J by 7 bases, with 8 bases between.

The CDR3 here is CASIDRGRNEQFF. The CDR3 DNA is TGTGCCAGCATAGACAGGGGCAGGAATGAGCAGTTCTTC. This chain connects TRBV7-2 to TRBJ2-1, with TRBD1 identical over 8 bases. V shed 7 bases, J shed 7 bases, and the junction held 6 bases outside the gene matches. The V gene's germline CDR1 is SGHTA and CDR2 FQGNSA. This CDR3 is 13 amino acids long.

The chain joins TRBV5-1 to TRBJ2-5, with 10 bases fitting TRBD2. V dropped 4 bases and J dropped 0; count of bases not matched to a gene: 9. The germline gives CDR1 SGHRS, CDR2 YFSETQ. There are 17 residues in the CDR3. CDR3 residues: CASSPGGAGGYQETQYF. CDR3 coding DNA: TGCGCCAGCAGCCCTGGGGGAGCGGGAGGGTACCAAGAGACCCAGTACTTC.

CDR3 DNA sequence: TGTGCCAGCCTGCCCCGCGCAGGGACCTACGAGCAGTACTTC. Translated: CASLPRAGTYEQYF. The chain is built from TRBV6-6 and TRBJ2-7, with D tentatively TRBD1 (5 bases). The CDR3 consists of 14 residues. Germline V gene data show CDR1 as MNHNY and CDR2 as SVGAGI (reference sequence). V lost 8 bases and J 2 bases, leaving 16 bases between the germline ends.

This clone was detected once. The V and J genes are TRBV28 and TRBJ1-5; 10 bases are shared with TRBD1. The CDR3 loop spans 19 amino acids. The V gene end was trimmed by 5 bases and the J gene end by 5 bases; junction bases not matched to a gene: 18. Germline CDR1 is MDHEN and CDR2 is SYDVKM. CDR3 in DNA: TGTGCCAGCAGTGTTATAGTAGGGACAGGGGAGGTTGTGCATCAGCCCCAGCATTTT. Translation: CASSVIVGTGEVVHQPQHF.

This chain joins TRBV4-3 and TRBJ2-1, with 10 bases aligning to TRBD2. This CDR3 region has 15 residues. Trimming took 4 bases from V and 4 from J; bases not matched to a gene: 4. Germline loops: CDR1 LGHNA, CDR2 YSLEER. The CDR3 loop is CASSRQREGYNEQFF. The CDR3 nucleotides read TGCGCCAGCAGCCGCCAGCGGGAGGGGTACAATGAGCAGTTCTTC.

The rearrangement uses TRBV19 and TRBJ1-1, with 8 nucleotides matching TRBD1. The V and J ends lost 3 bases and 4 bases, in that order; junction bases with no gene match: 10. The CDR3 is made up of 16 amino acids. Per germline, CDR1 LNHDA and CDR2 SQIVND (reference sequence). The CDR3 nucleotides are TGTGCCAGTAGTATCAGGGGGCAGGGGGCGGGCACTGAAGCTTTCTTT. As protein: CASSIRGQGAGTEAFF.

The chain links TRBV28 to TRBJ2-7; maybe TRBD2 (6 bases). The CDR3 is made up of 15 amino acids. Germline CDR1 is MDHEN and CDR2 is SYDVKM. V was cut by 7 bases and J by 1 base, with 17 bases left in between. The CDR3 spells CASTKGGFFSYEQYF. The DNA of the CDR3 is TGTGCCAGCACCAAGGGAGGATTTTTTTCCTACGAGCAGTACTTC.